This TCR beta chain was identified during a study of blood T cell repertoires in COVID-19. Germline V gene data show CDR1 as KGHDR and CDR2 as SFDVKD. With 3 bases removed from V and 3 bases from J, the gap between germline ends came to 8 bases. The CDR3 is 14 amino acids. Per the study methods: Reference gene primers were amplified, and this amplification served to estimate nucleated cell counts. Assay used: immunoSEQ multiplex PCR; TCRdb lists only in-frame clones, some missing. The V and J calls and the clone size are those of that table, but D and trimming were determined from the DNA. Of approximately 170,000 clones listed, more than 70% were seen once; the top ten hold approximately 2%.

The sample taken for sequencing was peripheral blood. This receptor was taken from a man over 45 who had recovered from COVID-19. The chain recombines TRBV24-1 with TRBJ2-1, with D unclear. CDR3 protein: CATSDPRSYNEQFF. The CDR3 region has the DNA TGTGCCACCAGTGATCCGAGGAGCTACAATGAGCAGTTCTTC.